The entry below describes one T cell receptor (beta chain). Its antigen is currently unknown. TCRdb's copy holds only in-frame clones and misses some; the assay was immunoSEQ multiplex PCR. The sample holds over 300,000 clones, roughly 85% seen once. These data are taken from a study of Ad26.COV2.S vaccination and SARS-CoV-2 variants. Indicated treatment: roughly 20 received Ad26.COV2.S at low or high dose, single or two shots; roughly 5 received placebo; per-sample allocation not given. Sample collection was performed on day 63 after the first vaccine or placebo injection. The study used a vaccine consisting of an Ad26 vector that expressed Wuhan-strain SARS-CoV-2 spike. Study conclusions and caveats: Vaccinees showed greater spike-specific TCR breadth than placebo recipients. The TCR-based breadth and depth measures might underestimate overall T cell responses.

This CDR3 has 15 amino acids. Per germline, CDR1 MNHEY and CDR2 SVGAGI. Trimming removed 7 bases at V and 2 bases at J, with 17 bases between. This clonotype originated in a person aged 18-65 years who received the Ad26.COV2.S COVID-19 vaccine or a placebo. Sequenced material: peripheral blood, taken in a trial of Ad26.COV2.S vaccine versus placebo. This chain joins TRBV6-5 and TRBJ1-1, with unresolved D. The CDR3 sequence is CASKQAGGDNTEAFF. The CDR3 DNA reads as TGTGCCAGCAAACAAGCCGGAGGAGACAACACTGAAGCTTTCTTT.